This TCR beta chain emerged from a study of blood T cell repertoires in COVID-19. The overall study: The United States, Italy and Spain provided the acute and convalescent COVID-19 samples. Sample material is recorded as cDNA or gDNA derived from T cells, B-cell-depleted T cells, or PBMCs.

The Seattle patients, enrolled during active infection, were followed longitudinally. Original processing notes: Reference gene primer amplification gave nucleated cell count estimates. Some clones are missing from TCRdb's copy, which holds only in-frame ones; the method was immunoSEQ multiplex PCR. V and J calls plus clone size are reproduced from that table; the DNA served to infer D and trimming. Seen here are roughly 250,000 clones, about 80% observed once, and the top ten hold 15% to 18%. The TCR comes from a person aged 65-85 years with COVID-19, enrolled during active disease. What was sequenced was peripheral blood.

Written as DNA, the CDR3 is TGTGCCACCAGCAGAGGCGGCCGAAACTATGGCTACACCTTC. Its translation is CATSRGGRNYGYTF. The chain couples TRBV15 to TRBJ1-2; D not certain. CDR1 and CDR2 (germline): LNHNV, YYDKDF (reference sequence). The CDR3 runs 14 residues. Trimming pared 1 base from V and 2 bases from J, leaving 8 bases between.